Following are 28 T cell receptor beta chains from one sample sequenced in a study of Graves' ophthalmopathy and Graves' hyperthyroidism. RNA served as the template for amplifying TCR beta CDR3 regions. Second-round multiplex PCR followed a first-round RT-PCR using HTBI primers. TCRdb recomputed calls from the multiplex PCR reads with MiXCR, one row per CDR3 protein. The table shows a few hundred thousand distinct CDR3 sequences, with 39% occurring only once. The specimen was peripheral blood or thyroid tissue (not recorded which). These receptors originate from an adult man with Graves' hyperthyroidism.

Worth noting for this clonotype: A much bigger clone sits one base away, suggesting this may be a read error. The CDR3 DNA follows: TGTGCCAGCAGCTCGGACAGCGTCTCTGGGGCCAACGTCCTGACTTTC. This encodes CASSSDSVSGANVLTF. The chain carries TRBV5-4 and TRBJ2-6; weak D call: TRBD1 (6 bases). This CDR3 region has 16 residues. The V and J ends lost 3 bases and 0 bases respectively, with 10 bases between them. The germline CDR1 and CDR2 sequences are SGHNT and YYREEE (reference sequence).

This chain joins TRBV5-1 and TRBJ1-2, with D unclear. The CDR3 contains 13 residues. Trimming took 4 bases from V and 3 from J, leaving 10 bases between them. Germline values: CDR1 SGHRS, CDR2 YFSETQ. As DNA, the CDR3 is TGCGCCAGCAGCATTTGGACGGACTATGGCTACACCTTC. Encoded protein: CASSIWTDYGYTF.

The J gene is TRBJ1-2, the V gene TRBV2, with D perhaps matching TRBD1 (5 bases). Germline CDR1 and CDR2: SNHLY and FYNNEI. The germline V and J ends were trimmed by 1 base and 2 bases, with 8 bases remaining between them. The CDR3 loop spans 14 amino acids. The CDR3 bases are TGTGCCAGCAGTGAAGTCCCAGGGAACTATGGCTACACCTTC. It encodes CASSEVPGNYGYTF.

At least ten counts were recorded for this clonotype. This chain links TRBV20-1 with TRBJ1-4; a possible D gene is TRBD1 (6 bases). Germline CDR1 is DFQATT and CDR2 is SNEGSKA (reference sequence). The CDR3 extends over 14 amino acids. The germline V and J ends were trimmed by 0 bases and 8 bases, with 13 bases remaining between them. CDR3 DNA sequence: TGCAGTGCTAGAGATCAAGGCCAGGGGGAAAAACTGTTTTTT. Translated, it gives CSARDQGQGEKLFF.

The sample holds a few counts of this clonotype. The chain uses TRBV19 and TRBJ2-2; D not certain. Germline CDR1 and CDR2: LNHDA and SQIVND (reference sequence). V shed 7 bases and J shed 4 bases, with 16 bases lying between them. The CDR3 contains 15 residues. CDR3 loop: CASTPRTVSTGELFF. CDR3 DNA sequence: TGTGCCAGTACCCCCCGGACCGTCAGCACCGGGGAGCTGTTTTTT.

With regard to this clonotype: Just one base apart from a much larger clone, this may be a read error. V is TRBV9 and J is TRBJ1-1; unclear D gene. V dropped 5 bases and J dropped 0 bases, with 11 bases sitting between them. Germline V lookup: CDR1 SGDLS, CDR2 YYNGEE. The CDR3 spans 14 residues. CDR3 in DNA: TGTGCCAGCAGTGAACGGGAAGTGAACACTGAAGCTTTCTTT. This codes for CASSEREVNTEAFF.

The V gene is TRBV13, the J gene TRBJ1-2; 8 nucleotides line up with TRBD1. CDR1 and CDR2 from the germline V gene are PRHDT and FYEKMQ (reference sequence). This CDR3 region has 15 residues. Trimming removed 0 bases from V and 5 bases from J; junction bases left unmatched: 5. CDR3 residues: CASSLGTGAGYGYTF. CDR3 coding DNA: TGTGCCAGCAGCTTAGGGACAGGGGCAGGGTATGGCTACACCTTC. Together with reference TRBV13 and TRBJ1-2, the CDR3 gives the full variable domain: AAGVIQSPRHLIKEKRETATLKCYPIPRHDTVYWYQQGPGQDPQFLISFYEKMQSDKGSIPDRFSAQQFSDYHSELNMSSLELGDSALYFCASSLGTGAGYGYTFGSGTRLTVV.

This clonotype was found a few times. The CDR3 bases are TGTGCCAGCAGCCAACAAGGGACGGGAGATAATGAAAAACTGTTTTTT. This sequence encodes CASSQQGTGDNEKLFF. This chain joins TRBV7-9 and TRBJ1-4; D is perhaps TRBD1 (5 bases). Germline loops: CDR1 SEHNR, CDR2 FQNEAQ (reference sequence). Trimming took off 5 bases at V and 4 bases at J, with 17 bases between the two ends. This CDR3 spans 16 amino acids.

A note on this clonotype: The conserved phenylalanine or tryptophan is not found at the CDR3 terminus, so this likely reflects a read error. The chain couples TRBV29-1 to TRBJ2-2, with D possibly matching TRBD2 (6 bases). Looked up from germline, CDR1 is SQVTM and CDR2 is ANQGSEA. Trimming removed 1 base from V and 1 base from J, with 16 bases in between. CDR3 length: 17 amino acids. CDR3 bases: TGCAGCGTTGAAGCCTACTTCGGGACTGGGAACACCGGGGAGCTGTTTTCT. Translation gives CSVEAYFGTGNTGELFS.

This sequence joins TRBV27 and TRBJ1-2; 7 bases are a match to TRBD1. Per the germline V gene, CDR1 is MNHEY and CDR2 is SMNVEV (reference sequence). The CDR3 covers 13 residues. Losses at the gene ends were 6 bases for V and 3 bases for J; bases not matched to a gene: 4. Written as DNA, the CDR3 is TGTGCCAGCAGCCAGGGGGAGGACTATGGCTACACCTTC. This translates into CASSQGEDYGYTF.

The V gene is TRBV27, the J gene TRBJ1-2, with D possibly TRBD1 on 5 matching bases. V lost 6 bases and J lost 5, with 16 bases in between. The CDR3 is made up of 14 amino acids. CDR1 is MNHEY, CDR2 SMNVEV, per germline (reference sequence). This chain's CDR3 is CASRIATDSYGYTF. The CDR3 nucleotides read TGTGCCAGCAGAATTGCGACAGATTCTTATGGCTACACCTTC.

Points on this clonotype: The junction departs from the called germline gene at one end, perhaps through a read error. V and J are TRBV10-3 and TRBJ2-5; TRBD2 aligns across 7 bases. From germline, CDR1 is ENHRY and CDR2 SYGVKD. CDR3 length equals 14 residues. The CDR3 loop is CASSSISGGETQYF. The CDR3 DNA reads TGTGCCAGCAGTTCCATTTCGGGGGGAGAGACCCAGTACTTC.

This clonotype turned up a few times. This chain links TRBV20-1 with TRBJ1-1, with D hard to call. V lost 1 base and J lost 2, with 11 bases in between. This CDR3 contains 14 residues. CDR1 and CDR2 (germline): DFQATT, SNEGSKA (reference sequence). The CDR3 here is CSARVLNGNTEAFF. CDR3 nucleotides: TGCAGTGCTAGAGTGCTGAATGGAAACACTGAAGCTTTCTTT.

The sample holds many counts of this clonotype. The chain has TRBV29-1 and TRBJ1-1; D is ambiguous. Per the germline V gene, CDR1 is SQVTM and CDR2 is ANQGSEA. CDR3 length: 12 residues. Trimming shortened V by 4 bases and J by 5 bases, and 11 bases separated the two germline ends. The CDR3 coding sequence is TGCAGCGTTGTCCGGGCGGCGACTGAAGCTTTCTTT. This codes for CSVVRAATEAFF.

The chain links TRBV19 to TRBJ1-2, with D maybe TRBD1 (5 bases). Trimming removed 5 bases from V and 6 bases from J, with 43 bases in between. The CDR3 sequence is 23 residues long. Germline assignment: CDR1 LNHDA and CDR2 SQIVND (reference sequence). For the CDR3, the DNA is TGTGCCAGTAGTTCGGGGGACCTTCCGTTTCCCTCTGGGGCCAACGTCCTAATTCATGGCTACACCTTC. This translates into CASSSGDLPFPSGANVLIHGYTF.

The V call is TRBV20-1, the J call TRBJ2-7, with D maybe TRBD2 (6 bases). The CDR3 covers 14 residues. Germline loops: CDR1 DFQATT, CDR2 SNEGSKA (reference sequence). V was trimmed by 3 bases and J by 9 bases, leaving 21 bases between them. CDR3 coding DNA: TGCAGTGCTAGGCCAACGGGGGTGACAGATACGCAGTACTTC. Translating gives CSARPTGVTDTQYF.

There are a few counts of this clonotype. The chain uses TRBV5-1 and TRBJ2-2; the match to TRBD1 covers 11 bases. The CDR3 has 17 amino acids. CDR1 and CDR2 (germline): SGHRS, YFSETQ. V dropped 0 bases and J dropped 4; count of bases not matched to a gene: 5. The CDR3 reads CASSLAGTGGSTGELFF. The DNA for the CDR3 is TGCGCCAGCAGCTTGGCCGGGACAGGGGGGTCCACCGGGGAGCTGTTTTTT.

The chain is built from TRBV12-3 or TRBV12-4 and TRBJ2-5; D is uncertain. V shed 5 bases and J shed 2 bases, with 12 bases lying between them. This CDR3 is built from 14 residues. The CDR3 bases are TGTGCCAGCAGTCAATCAGGAGTTCAAGAGACCCAGTACTTC. Translating it yields CASSQSGVQETQYF.

V and J are TRBV25-1 and TRBJ1-2; no firm D call. Germline lookup yields CDR1 MGHDK and CDR2 SYGVNS. V gave up 4 bases and J gave up 4 bases, with 13 bases separating them. This CDR3 region has 14 residues. The CDR3 sequence: CASSARRRPYGYTF. CDR3 DNA sequence: TGTGCCAGCAGTGCTAGACGCAGGCCCTATGGCTACACCTTC.

In its sample, this clonotype was seen many times. The J gene is TRBJ2-2, the V gene TRBV9, with 8 bases that match TRBD1. This CDR3 region has 15 residues. The V and J ends lost 10 bases and 5 bases, in that order; junction bases with no gene match: 13. Germline V gene sequence: CDR1 SGDLS, CDR2 YYNGEE. The CDR3 region is CASSSETGVTGELFF. Written as DNA, the CDR3 is TGTGCCTCCTCTTCAGAGACAGGGGTTACCGGGGAGCTGTTTTTT. Based on the CDR3 plus reference TRBV9 and TRBJ2-2, the full variable domain is DSGVTQTPKHLITATGQRVTLRCSPRSGDLSVYWYQQSLDQGLQFLIQYYNGEERAKGNILERFSAQQFPDLHSELNLSSLELGDSALYFCASSSETGVTGELFFGEGSRLTVL.

This clonotype was detected ten times or more. The V call is TRBV29-1, the J call TRBJ2-6, with D unclear. Looked up from germline, CDR1 is SQVTM and CDR2 is ANQGSEA. V lost 4 bases to trimming and J lost 3 bases, with 4 bases between them. This CDR3 has 12 amino acids. CDR3: CSVVVGANVLTF. The CDR3 nucleotides read TGCAGCGTTGTAGTTGGGGCCAACGTCCTGACTTTC.

The chain carries TRBV27 and TRBJ1-5; D is unresolved. V lost 8 bases and J lost 8, with 19 bases in between. This CDR3 region has 14 residues. Germline V lookup: CDR1 MNHEY, CDR2 SMNVEV (reference sequence). CDR3 DNA sequence: TGTGCCAGCCCTGAAGGCAGGTTCGTTGAGCCCCAGCATTTT. This translates into CASPEGRFVEPQHF.

This chain connects TRBV19 to TRBJ2-3; possibly TRBD1 for D (6 bases). The CDR3 is 14 residues long. V was pared by 4 bases and J by 4 bases, with 12 bases between. Germline loops: CDR1 LNHDA, CDR2 SQIVND (reference sequence). CDR3 coding DNA: TGTGCCAGTAGTAGACAGGTTTCGTCAGATACGCAGTATTTT. Protein sequence: CASSRQVSSDTQYF.

This clonotype was found once. The junction departs from the called germline gene at one end, perhaps through a read error. The chain joins TRBV10-3 to TRBJ1-3; perhaps TRBD1 as D (6 bases). Germline V gene data show CDR1 as ENHRY and CDR2 as SYGVKD. The CDR3 runs 16 residues. The CDR3 loop reads CASSYSGGAQGSTIYF. CDR3 DNA sequence: TGTGCCAGCAGTTACTCGGGGGGCGCCCAGGGAAGCACCATATATTTT.

The CDR3 spells CASSYPSGPGSSGANVLTF. In nucleotides, the CDR3 is TGTGCCAGCAGTTACCCCTCCGGGCCGGGTAGCTCTGGGGCCAACGTCCTGACTTTC. V is TRBV9 and J is TRBJ2-6; D unresolved. Germline V lookup: CDR1 SGDLS, CDR2 YYNGEE. V lost 5 bases and J 0 bases, leaving 21 bases between the germline ends. CDR3 length equals 19 residues.

This sequence joins TRBV25-1 and TRBJ2-2, with D possibly TRBD1 on 5 matching bases. The CDR3 loop spans 11 amino acids. Germline CDR1 is MGHDK and CDR2 is SYGVNS. The CDR3 here is CPILGAGELFF. The CDR3, as DNA: TGTCCCATCCTAGGGGCCGGGGAGCTGTTTTTT.

The rearrangement joins TRBV12-3 or TRBV12-4 to TRBJ2-3, with D perhaps being TRBD1 or TRBD2 (5 bases each). V was shortened by 8 bases and J by 2 bases, with 20 bases between the two germline ends. The CDR3 length is 16 residues. CDR3 region: CASVEGKGPDTDTQYF. The CDR3 nucleotides read TGTGCCAGCGTTGAGGGAAAGGGGCCTGACACAGATACGCAGTATTTT.

For this clonotype: No DNA is shown, since the ends of the CDR3 on it are uncertain; the CDR3 is the one TCRdb lists. V is TRBV7-9 and J is TRBJ1-5; the table's D gene call, TRBD1, was not cross checked with the DNA. The CDR3 is made up of 24 amino acids, end residues included. The V gene's germline CDR1 is SEHNR and CDR2 FQNEAQ (reference sequence). The CDR3 sequence is CASSRDRSWANVLTFGAGNQPQHF.